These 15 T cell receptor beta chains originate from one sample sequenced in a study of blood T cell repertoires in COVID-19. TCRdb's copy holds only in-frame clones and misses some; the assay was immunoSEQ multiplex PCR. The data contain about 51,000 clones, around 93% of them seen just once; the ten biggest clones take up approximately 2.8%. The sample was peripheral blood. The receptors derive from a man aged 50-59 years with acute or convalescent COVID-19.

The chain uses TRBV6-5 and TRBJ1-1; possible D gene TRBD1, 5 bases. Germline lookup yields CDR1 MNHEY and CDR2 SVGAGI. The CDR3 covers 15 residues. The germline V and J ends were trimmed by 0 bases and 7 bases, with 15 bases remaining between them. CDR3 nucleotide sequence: TGTGCCAGCAGTTACTCGGATTTAGGGGCTTATGAAGCTTTCTTT. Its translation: CASSYSDLGAYEAFF.

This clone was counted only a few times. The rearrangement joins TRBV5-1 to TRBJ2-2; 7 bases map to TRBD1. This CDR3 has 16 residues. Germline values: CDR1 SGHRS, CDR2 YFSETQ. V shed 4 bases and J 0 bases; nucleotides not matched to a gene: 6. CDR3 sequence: CASSPAGTANTGELFF. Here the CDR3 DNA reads TGCGCCAGCAGCCCAGCAGGGACAGCGAACACCGGGGAGCTGTTTTTT.

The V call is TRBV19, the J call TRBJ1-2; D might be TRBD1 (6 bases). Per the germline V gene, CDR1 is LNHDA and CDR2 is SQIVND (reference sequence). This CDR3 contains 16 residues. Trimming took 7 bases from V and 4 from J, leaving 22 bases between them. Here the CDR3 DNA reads TGTGCCAGTAATCCTATGGCACAGGGCTTGATCTATGGCTACACCTTC. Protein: CASNPMAQGLIYGYTF.

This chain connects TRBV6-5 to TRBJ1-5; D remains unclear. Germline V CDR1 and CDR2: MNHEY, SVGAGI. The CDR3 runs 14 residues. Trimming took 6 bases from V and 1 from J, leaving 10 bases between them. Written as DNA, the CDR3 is TGTGCCAGCAGCACCACGCGCAGCAATCAGCCCCAGCATTTT. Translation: CASSTTRSNQPQHF.

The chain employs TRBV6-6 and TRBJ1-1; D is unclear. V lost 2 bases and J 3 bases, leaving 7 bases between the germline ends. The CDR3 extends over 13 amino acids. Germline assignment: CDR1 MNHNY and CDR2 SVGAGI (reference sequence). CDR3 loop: CASSYGQDTEAFF. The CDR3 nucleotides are TGTGCCAGCAGTTACGGGCAGGACACTGAAGCTTTCTTT.

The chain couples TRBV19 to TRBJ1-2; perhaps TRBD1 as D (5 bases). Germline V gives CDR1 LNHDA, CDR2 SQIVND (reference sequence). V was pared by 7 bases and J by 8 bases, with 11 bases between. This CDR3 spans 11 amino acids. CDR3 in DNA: TGTGCCAGTACGTCAGGGATAGGCTACACCTTC. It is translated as CASTSGIGYTF.

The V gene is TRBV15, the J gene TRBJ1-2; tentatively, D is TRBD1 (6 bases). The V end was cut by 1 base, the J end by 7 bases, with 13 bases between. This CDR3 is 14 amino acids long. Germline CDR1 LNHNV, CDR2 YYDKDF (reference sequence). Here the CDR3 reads CATSRAGTQAGYTF. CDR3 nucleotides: TGTGCCACCAGCAGAGCCGGGACACAGGCTGGCTACACCTTC. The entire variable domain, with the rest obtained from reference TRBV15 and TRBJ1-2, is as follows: DAMVIQNPRYQVTQFGKPVTLSCSQTLNHNVMYWYQQKSSQAPKLLFHYYDKDFNNEADTPDNFQSRRPNTSFCFLDIRSPGLGDTAMYLCATSRAGTQAGYTFGSGTRLTVV.

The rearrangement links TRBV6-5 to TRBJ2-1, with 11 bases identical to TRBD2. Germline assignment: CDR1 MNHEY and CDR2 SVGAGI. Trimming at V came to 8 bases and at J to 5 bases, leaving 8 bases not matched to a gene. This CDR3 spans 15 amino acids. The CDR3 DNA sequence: TGTGCCAGCGGGGAGCTAGCGGGGGGTAACAATGAGCAGTTCTTC. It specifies CASGELAGGNNEQFF.

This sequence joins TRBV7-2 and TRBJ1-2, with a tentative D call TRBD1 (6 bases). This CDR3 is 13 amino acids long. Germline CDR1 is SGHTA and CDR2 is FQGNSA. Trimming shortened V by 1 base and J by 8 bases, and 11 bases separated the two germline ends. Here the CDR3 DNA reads TGTGCCAGCAGCTTAGGCCAGGGGTGGGGCTACACCTTC. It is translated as CASSLGQGWGYTF.

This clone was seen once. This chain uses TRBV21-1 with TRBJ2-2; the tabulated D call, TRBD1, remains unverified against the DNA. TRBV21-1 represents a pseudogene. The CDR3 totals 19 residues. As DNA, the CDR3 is TGTGCCAGCAGCAAGGACCCACCCCCTAACGACAGGGTGGCCGGGGAGCTGTTTTTT. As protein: CASSKDPPPNDRVAGELFF.

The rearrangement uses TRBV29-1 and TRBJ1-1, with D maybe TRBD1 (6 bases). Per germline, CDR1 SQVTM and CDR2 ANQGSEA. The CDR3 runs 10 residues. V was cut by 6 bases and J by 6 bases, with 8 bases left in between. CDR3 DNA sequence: TGCAGCGTGCGGACAGCTGAAGCTTTCTTT. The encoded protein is CSVRTAEAFF.

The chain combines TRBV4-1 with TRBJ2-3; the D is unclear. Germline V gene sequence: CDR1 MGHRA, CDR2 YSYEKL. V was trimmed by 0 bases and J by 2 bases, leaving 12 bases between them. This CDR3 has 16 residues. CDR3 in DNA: TGCGCCAGCAGCCAAGAAGGCCAGGTTCTCACAGATACGCAGTATTTT. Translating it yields CASSQEGQVLTDTQYF.

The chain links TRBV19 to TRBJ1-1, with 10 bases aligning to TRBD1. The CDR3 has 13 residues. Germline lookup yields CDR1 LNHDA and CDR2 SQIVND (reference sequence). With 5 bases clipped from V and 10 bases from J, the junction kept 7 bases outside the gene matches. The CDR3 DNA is TGTGCCAGTAGTGGAGACAGGGGGCCGGGAGCTTTCTTT. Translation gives CASSGDRGPGAFF.

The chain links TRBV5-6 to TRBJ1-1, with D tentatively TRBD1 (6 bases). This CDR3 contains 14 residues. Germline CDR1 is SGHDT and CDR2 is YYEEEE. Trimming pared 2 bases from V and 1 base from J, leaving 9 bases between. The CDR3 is CASSFDRRNTEAFF. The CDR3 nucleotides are TGTGCCAGCAGCTTCGACAGGAGGAACACTGAAGCTTTCTTT.

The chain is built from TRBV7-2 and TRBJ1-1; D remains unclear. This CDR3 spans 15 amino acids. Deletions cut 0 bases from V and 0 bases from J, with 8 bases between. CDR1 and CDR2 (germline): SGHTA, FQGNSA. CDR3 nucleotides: TGTGCCAGCAGCTTAGCGAAGAACATGAACACTGAAGCTTTCTTT. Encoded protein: CASSLAKNMNTEAFF.